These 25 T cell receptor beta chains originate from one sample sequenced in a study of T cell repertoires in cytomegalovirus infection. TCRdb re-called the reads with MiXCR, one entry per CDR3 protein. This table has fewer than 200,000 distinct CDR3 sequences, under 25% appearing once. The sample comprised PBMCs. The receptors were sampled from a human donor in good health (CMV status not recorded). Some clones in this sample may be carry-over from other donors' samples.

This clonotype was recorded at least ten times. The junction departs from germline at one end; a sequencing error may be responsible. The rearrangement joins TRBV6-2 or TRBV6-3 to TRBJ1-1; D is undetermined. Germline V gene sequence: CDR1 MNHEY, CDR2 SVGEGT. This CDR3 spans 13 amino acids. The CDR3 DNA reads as TGTGCCAGCAGTTACGCGTTGCCACCCCGGCTTTGGTTT. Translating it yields CASSYALPPRLWF.

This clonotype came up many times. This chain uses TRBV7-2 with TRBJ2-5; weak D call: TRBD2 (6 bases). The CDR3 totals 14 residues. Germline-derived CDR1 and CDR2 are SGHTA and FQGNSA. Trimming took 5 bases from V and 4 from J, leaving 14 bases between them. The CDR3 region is CASSLERRGETQYF. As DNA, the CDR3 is TGTGCCAGCAGCCTAGAGCGGAGGGGAGAGACCCAGTACTTC.

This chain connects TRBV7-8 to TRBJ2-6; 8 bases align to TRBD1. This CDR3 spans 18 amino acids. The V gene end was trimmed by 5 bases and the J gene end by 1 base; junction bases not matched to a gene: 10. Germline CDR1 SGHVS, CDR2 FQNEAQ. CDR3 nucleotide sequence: TGTGCCAGCAGCGCAGACAGGGGCCCTAGATCTGGGGCCAACGTCCTGACTTTC. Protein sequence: CASSADRGPRSGANVLTF.

This CDR3 reads CASSDGGHGYTF. The DNA of the CDR3 is TGTGCCAGCAGCGACGGCGGCCATGGCTACACCTTC. The chain uses TRBV14 and TRBJ1-2; D is ambiguous. Germline assignment: CDR1 SGHDN and CDR2 FVKESK. The V end was cut by 5 bases, the J end by 6 bases, with 10 bases between. The CDR3 covers 12 residues.

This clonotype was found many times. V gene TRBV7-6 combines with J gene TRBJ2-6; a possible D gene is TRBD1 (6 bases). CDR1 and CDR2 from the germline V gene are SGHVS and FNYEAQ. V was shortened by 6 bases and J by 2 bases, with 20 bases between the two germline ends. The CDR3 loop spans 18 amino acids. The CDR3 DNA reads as TGTGCCAGCAGAGCACGGTCAGGGGTAGGGCCTGGGGCCAACGTCCTGACTTTC. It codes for CASRARSGVGPGANVLTF.

The DNA of the CDR3 is TGTGCCAGCAGCTTTCTTTTCATGGGCAGGGATTCCTCTGGGGCCAACGTCCTGACTTTC. It encodes CASSFLFMGRDSSGANVLTF. The V call is TRBV11-2, the J call TRBJ2-6; maybe TRBD1 (5 bases). Germline values: CDR1 SGHAT, CDR2 FQNNGV. Trimming removed 3 bases from V and 0 bases from J, with 21 bases in between. The CDR3 runs 20 residues.

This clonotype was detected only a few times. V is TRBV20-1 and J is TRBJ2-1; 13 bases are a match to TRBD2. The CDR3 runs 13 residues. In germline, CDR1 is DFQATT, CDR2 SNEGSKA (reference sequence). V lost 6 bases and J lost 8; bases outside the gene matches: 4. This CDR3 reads CSARLAGGDEQFF. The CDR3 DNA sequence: TGCAGTGCGAGACTAGCGGGGGGCGATGAGCAGTTCTTC.

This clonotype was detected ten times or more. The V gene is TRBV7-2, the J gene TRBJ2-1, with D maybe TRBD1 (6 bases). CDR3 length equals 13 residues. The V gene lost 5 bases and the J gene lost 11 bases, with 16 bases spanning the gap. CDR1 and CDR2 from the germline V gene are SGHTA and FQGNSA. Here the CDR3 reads CASSLGGPPQQFF. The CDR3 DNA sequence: TGTGCCAGCAGCCTAGGGGGACCACCACAGCAGTTCTTC.

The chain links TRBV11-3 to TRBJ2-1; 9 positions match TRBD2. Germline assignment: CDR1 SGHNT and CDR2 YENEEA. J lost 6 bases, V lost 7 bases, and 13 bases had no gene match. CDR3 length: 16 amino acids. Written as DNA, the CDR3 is TGTGCCAGCACCGTACCGGGACTAGCAGGCCGCAATGAGCAGTTCTTC. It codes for CASTVPGLAGRNEQFF.

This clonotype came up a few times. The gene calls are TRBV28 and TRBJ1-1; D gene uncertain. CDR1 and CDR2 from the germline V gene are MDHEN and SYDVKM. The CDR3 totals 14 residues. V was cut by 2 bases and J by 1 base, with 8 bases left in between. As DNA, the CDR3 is TGTGCCAGCAGTTTAACTTGGGGGAACACTGAAGCTTTCTTT. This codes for CASSLTWGNTEAFF.

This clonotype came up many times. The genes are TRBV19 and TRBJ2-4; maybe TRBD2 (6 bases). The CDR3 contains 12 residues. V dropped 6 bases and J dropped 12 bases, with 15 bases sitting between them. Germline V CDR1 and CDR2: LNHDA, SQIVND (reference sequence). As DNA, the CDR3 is TGTGCCAGTAGAGGAGGGCCTTCACCTCAGTACTTC. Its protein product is CASRGGPSPQYF.

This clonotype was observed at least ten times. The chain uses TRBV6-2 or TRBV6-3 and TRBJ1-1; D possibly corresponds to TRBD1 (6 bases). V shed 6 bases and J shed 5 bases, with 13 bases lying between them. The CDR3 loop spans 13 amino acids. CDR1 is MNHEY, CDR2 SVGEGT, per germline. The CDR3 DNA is TGTGCCAGCAGCCCAGGGGAGGTAACTGAAGCTTTCTTT. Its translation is CASSPGEVTEAFF.

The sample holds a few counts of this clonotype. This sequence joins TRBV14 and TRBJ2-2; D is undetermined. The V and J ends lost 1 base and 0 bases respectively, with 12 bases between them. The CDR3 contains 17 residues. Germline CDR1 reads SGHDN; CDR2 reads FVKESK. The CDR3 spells CASSQGWTYPNTGELFF. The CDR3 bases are TGTGCCAGCAGCCAAGGTTGGACGTATCCGAACACCGGGGAGCTGTTTTTT.

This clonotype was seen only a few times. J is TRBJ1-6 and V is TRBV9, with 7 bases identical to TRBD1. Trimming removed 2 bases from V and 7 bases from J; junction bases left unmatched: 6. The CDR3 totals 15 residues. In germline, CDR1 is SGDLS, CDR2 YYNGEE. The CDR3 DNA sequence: TGTGCCAGCAGCGTCACCGGGACAGAAAATTCACCCCTCCACTTT. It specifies CASSVTGTENSPLHF.

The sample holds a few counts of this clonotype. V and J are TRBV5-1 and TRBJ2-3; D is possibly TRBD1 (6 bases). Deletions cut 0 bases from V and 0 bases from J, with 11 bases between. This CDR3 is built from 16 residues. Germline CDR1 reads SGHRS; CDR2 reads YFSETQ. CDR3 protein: CASSLGSGASTDTQYF. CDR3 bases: TGCGCCAGCAGCTTGGGATCAGGGGCTAGCACAGATACGCAGTATTTT.

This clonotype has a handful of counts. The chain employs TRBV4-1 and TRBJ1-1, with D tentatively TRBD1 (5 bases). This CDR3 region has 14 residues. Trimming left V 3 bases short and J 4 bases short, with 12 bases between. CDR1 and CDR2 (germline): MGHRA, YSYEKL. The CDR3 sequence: CASSQQGPSTEAFF. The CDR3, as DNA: TGCGCCAGCAGCCAGCAGGGACCATCCACTGAAGCTTTCTTT.

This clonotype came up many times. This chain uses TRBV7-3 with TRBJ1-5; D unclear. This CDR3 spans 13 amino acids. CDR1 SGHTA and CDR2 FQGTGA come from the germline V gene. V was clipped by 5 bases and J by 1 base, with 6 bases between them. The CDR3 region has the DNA TGTGCCAGCAGCCGAGGGAGCAATCAGCCCCAGCATTTT. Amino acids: CASSRGSNQPQHF.

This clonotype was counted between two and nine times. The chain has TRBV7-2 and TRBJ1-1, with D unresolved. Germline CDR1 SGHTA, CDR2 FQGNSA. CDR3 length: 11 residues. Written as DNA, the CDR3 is TGTGTGGCACCCGGAGGCGCTGAAGCTTTCTTT. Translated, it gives CVAPGGAEAFF.

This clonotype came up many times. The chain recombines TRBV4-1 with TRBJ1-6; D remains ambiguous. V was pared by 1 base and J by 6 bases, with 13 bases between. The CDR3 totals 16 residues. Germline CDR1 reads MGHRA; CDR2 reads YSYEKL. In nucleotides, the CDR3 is TGCGCCAGCAGCCAAGTTGTTGGGCAGGTTAATTCACCCCTCCACTTT. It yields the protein CASSQVVGQVNSPLHF.

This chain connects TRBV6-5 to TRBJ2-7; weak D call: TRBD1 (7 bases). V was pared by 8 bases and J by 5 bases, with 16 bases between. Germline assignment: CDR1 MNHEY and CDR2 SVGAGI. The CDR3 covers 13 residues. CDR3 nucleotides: TGTGCCAGCGGGGTCCAGGGGGGACACGAGCAGTACTTC. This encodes CASGVQGGHEQYF.

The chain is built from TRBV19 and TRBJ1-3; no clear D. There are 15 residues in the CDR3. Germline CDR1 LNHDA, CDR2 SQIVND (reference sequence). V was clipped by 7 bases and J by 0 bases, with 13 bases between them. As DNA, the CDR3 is TGTGCCAGTAATACCTACGGAAGCTCTGGAAACACCATATATTTT. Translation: CASNTYGSSGNTIYF.

The CDR3 coding sequence is TGTGCCAGCAGTCCTTCTCAGACAGGGAGAACAGTCGAGCAGTACTTC. It encodes CASSPSQTGRTVEQYF. The genes are TRBV27 and TRBJ2-7, with 7 bases identical to TRBD1. The CDR3 sequence is 16 residues long. After removal of 5 bases from V and 6 bases from J, the junction contained 16 bases not matched to a gene. From germline, CDR1 is MNHEY and CDR2 SMNVEV (reference sequence).

The CDR3 DNA reads as TGCGCCAGCAGCCAAGGAAGGACAGGCGTTGGCTACACCTTC. Amino acid sequence: CASSQGRTGVGYTF. This sequence joins TRBV4-1 and TRBJ1-2, with 7 bases aligning to TRBD1. CDR3 size: 14 residues. V shed 1 base, J shed 7 bases, and the junction held 6 bases outside the gene matches. Germline V gives CDR1 MGHRA, CDR2 YSYEKL.

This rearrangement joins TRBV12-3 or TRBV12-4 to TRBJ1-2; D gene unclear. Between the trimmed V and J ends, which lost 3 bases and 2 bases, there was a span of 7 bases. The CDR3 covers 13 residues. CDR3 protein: CASSFDVNYGYTF. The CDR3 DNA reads TGTGCCAGCAGTTTTGACGTAAACTATGGCTACACCTTC.

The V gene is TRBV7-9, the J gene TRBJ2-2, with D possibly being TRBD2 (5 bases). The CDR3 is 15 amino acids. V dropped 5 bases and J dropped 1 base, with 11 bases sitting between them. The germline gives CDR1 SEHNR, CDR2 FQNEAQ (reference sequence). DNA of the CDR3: TGTGCCAGCAGCCCCCAGAGCGGGAACACCGGGGAGCTGTTTTTT. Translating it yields CASSPQSGNTGELFF.